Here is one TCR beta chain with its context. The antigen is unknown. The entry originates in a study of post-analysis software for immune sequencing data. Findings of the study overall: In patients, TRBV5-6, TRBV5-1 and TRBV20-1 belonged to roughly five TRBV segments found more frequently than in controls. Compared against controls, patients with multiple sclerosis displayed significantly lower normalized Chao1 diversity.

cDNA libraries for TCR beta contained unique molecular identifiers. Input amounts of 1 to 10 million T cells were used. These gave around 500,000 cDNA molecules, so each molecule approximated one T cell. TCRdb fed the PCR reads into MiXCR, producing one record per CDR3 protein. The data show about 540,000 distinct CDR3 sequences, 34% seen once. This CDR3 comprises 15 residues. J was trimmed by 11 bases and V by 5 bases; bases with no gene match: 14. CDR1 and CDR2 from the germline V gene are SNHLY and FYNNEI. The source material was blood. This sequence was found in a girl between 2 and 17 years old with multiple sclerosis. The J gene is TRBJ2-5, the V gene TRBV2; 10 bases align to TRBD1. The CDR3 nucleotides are TGTGCCAGCAGTTTTCGGACAGGGGGTGGCAATGAGCAGTACTTC. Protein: CASSFRTGGGNEQYF.